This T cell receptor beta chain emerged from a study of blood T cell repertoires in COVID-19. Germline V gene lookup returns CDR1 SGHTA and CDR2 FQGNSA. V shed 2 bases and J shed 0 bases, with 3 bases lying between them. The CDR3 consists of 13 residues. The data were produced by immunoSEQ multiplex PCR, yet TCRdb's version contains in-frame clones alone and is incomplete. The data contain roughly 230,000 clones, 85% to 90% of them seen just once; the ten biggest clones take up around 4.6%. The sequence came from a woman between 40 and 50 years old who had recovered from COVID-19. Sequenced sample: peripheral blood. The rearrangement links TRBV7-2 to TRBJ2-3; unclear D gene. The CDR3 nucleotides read TGTGCCAGCAGCTTATCTAGCACAGATACGCAGTATTTT. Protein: CASSLSSTDTQYF.